This entry lists 3 T cell receptor beta chains sequenced from one sample in a study of T cell responses to AZD1222 COVID-19 vaccine (dated by TCRdb to about 2021). According to the study, the label for this sample's time point signals: baseline before first vaccination. Library preparation was by the immunoSEQ multiplex PCR assay. TCRdb's version of the immuneACCESS table is confined to in-frame rearrangements and falls short of the full clone set. An unresolved V gene accounts for under half of the shortfall where checked; the remainder is of unknown origin. Recorded for this sample are roughly 93,000 clones; 90% of them occurred a single time. The ten largest clones capture about 25% of the sample. The sequencing used peripheral blood, collected on day 0 of AZD1222 vaccination. The receptors here all came from an adult in good health.

V and J are TRBV28 and TRBJ1-5; a weak D match, TRBD1 (5 bases). V shed 5 bases and J shed 0 bases, with 8 bases lying between them. Per the germline V gene, CDR1 is MDHEN and CDR2 is SYDVKM. The CDR3 has 14 amino acids. This chain's CDR3 is CASSVGGSNQPQHF. The CDR3 DNA reads as TGTGCCAGCAGTGTCGGGGGTAGCAATCAGCCCCAGCATTTT.

The V gene is TRBV6-5, the J gene TRBJ1-6; D gene unclear. There are 14 residues in the CDR3. V shed 5 bases and J shed 9 bases, with 14 bases lying between them. CDR1 and CDR2 (germline): MNHEY, SVGAGI. This chain's CDR3 is CASSNEGLASPLHF. CDR3 coding DNA: TGTGCCAGCAGTAACGAGGGTTTGGCTTCACCCCTCCACTTT.

This chain joins TRBV7-9 and TRBJ2-1; D is possibly TRBD2 (6 bases). V dropped 3 bases and J dropped 9 bases, with 21 bases sitting between them. This CDR3 comprises 16 residues. CDR1 and CDR2 (germline): SEHNR, FQNEAQ (reference sequence). For the CDR3, the DNA is TGTGCCAGCAGCTTTACGGACTACCGAGAGTTCCCTGAGCAGTTCTTC. This translates into CASSFTDYREFPEQFF.